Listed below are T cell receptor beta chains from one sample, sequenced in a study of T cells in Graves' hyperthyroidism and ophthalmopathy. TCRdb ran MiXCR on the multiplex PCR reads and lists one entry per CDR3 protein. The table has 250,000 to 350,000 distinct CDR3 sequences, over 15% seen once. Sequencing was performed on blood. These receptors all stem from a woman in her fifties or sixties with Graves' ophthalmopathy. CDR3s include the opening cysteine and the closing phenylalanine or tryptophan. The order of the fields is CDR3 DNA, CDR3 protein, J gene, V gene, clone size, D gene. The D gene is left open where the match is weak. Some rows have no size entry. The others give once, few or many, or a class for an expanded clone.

TGCGCCAGCAGCTTTAAGCAGGACACTGAAGCTTTCTTT	CASSFKQDTEAFF	TRBJ1-1	TRBV5-1	many	.
TGTGCCGTAGGCCGGGACAGGGCCGGGGAGACCCAGTACTTC	CAVGRDRAGETQYF	TRBJ2-5	TRBV10-3	.	TRBD1
TGTGCCAGCAGTGAAAGGTTGGTAGAGGACACTGAAGCTTTCTTT	CASSERLVEDTEAFF	TRBJ1-1	TRBV6-1	many	.
TGTGCCAGTGTGGACAACTACTCTGGAAACACCATATATTTT	CASVDNYSGNTIYF	TRBJ1-3	TRBV6-1	.	.
TGTGCCAGCGGGCGGGACAGGGTGTCTGGCGAGCAGTACTTC	CASGRDRVSGEQYF	TRBJ2-7	TRBV2	many	TRBD1
TGTGCCATCAGTGGCGGGGGTTCCTACAATGAGCAGTTCTTC	CAISGGGSYNEQFF	TRBJ2-1	TRBV10-3	.	TRBD2
TGTGCCAGCAGTCCGAGTATGGGCAATCAGCCCCAGCATTTT	CASSPSMGNQPQHF	TRBJ1-5	TRBV6-2/TRBV6-3	few	.
TGTGCCACCAGTGAGACAGGGGAGGGCACAGATACGCAGTATTTT	CATSETGEGTDTQYF	TRBJ2-3	TRBV24-1	few	TRBD1
TGTGCCAGCACCCGACGAGGAACAGCGGGGGGCAGCACAGATACGCAGTATTTT	CASTRRGTAGGSTDTQYF	TRBJ2-3	TRBV7-2	.	TRBD2
TGTGCCAGCAGCACTGGAACGGTCAGATATAGCAATCAGCCCCAGCATTTT	CASSTGTVRYSNQPQHF	TRBJ1-5	TRBV7-8	many	.
TGTGCCAGCAGCAGCTCCAGGCCCTACGAGCAGTACTTC	CASSSSRPYEQYF	TRBJ2-7	TRBV7-8	many	.
TGCAGTGCTAGCCAAACTAGCGGCCCCACAGATACGCAGTATTTT	CSASQTSGPTDTQYF	TRBJ2-3	TRBV20-1	many	TRBD2
TGTGCCACCAGTGACTCAGGTTTAACTGAAGCTTTCTTT	CATSDSGLTEAFF	TRBJ1-1	TRBV24-1	.	.
TGTGCCAGCAGCCCACAGATGGGGGGCCGGACCTACGAGCAGTACTTC	CASSPQMGGRTYEQYF	TRBJ2-7	TRBV7-8	many	.
TGCGCCAGCAGCGTCCTACAGGGGAACACCGGGGAGCTGTTTTTT	CASSVLQGNTGELFF	TRBJ2-2	TRBV25-1	many	.
TGCGCCAGCAGGCCGGGTCCGAACACTGAAGCTTTCTTT	CASRPGPNTEAFF	TRBJ1-1	TRBV5-1	many	.
TGTGCCAGCAATATCCCGGGACTAGCCCCTTCCTACAATGAGCAGTTCTTC	CASNIPGLAPSYNEQFF	TRBJ2-1	TRBV19	.	TRBD2
TGTGCCAGCAGCTTATATACCGACTCAACGCAGCATTTT	CASSLYTDSTQHF	TRBJ1-5	TRBV7-8	many	.
TGTGCCAGCAGCAGCTTTTCTAGCGGGACCTACGAGCAGTACTTC	CASSSFSSGTYEQYF	TRBJ2-7	TRBV7-6	many	TRBD2
TGTGCCAGCAGCTTAGCAAAGCTAGCGGGCACAGATACGCAGTATTTT	CASSLAKLAGTDTQYF	TRBJ2-3	TRBV7-2	.	TRBD2
TGCAGCTACCTCCAGGGGTTGAACACTGAAGCTTTCTTT	CSYLQGLNTEAFF	TRBJ1-1	TRBV29-1	many	.
TGTGCCAGCAGTTTGGGACAGGGAGCTGAAGCTTTCTTT	CASSLGQGAEAFF	TRBJ1-1	TRBV12-3/TRBV12-4	many	TRBD1
TGCGCCAGCAGCAGAGGGGACGGGACAAAAGATGAGCAGTTCTTC	CASSRGDGTKDEQFF	TRBJ2-1	TRBV5-1	few	.
TGTGCCAGCACAGGGTTCGCCAATCAGCCCCAGCATTTT	CASTGFANQPQHF	TRBJ1-5	TRBV12-3/TRBV12-4	many	.
TGCAGTGCTAGAGTCCTACAGGGTTACGAGCAGTACTTC	CSARVLQGYEQYF	TRBJ2-7	TRBV20-1	.	.
TGCAGTGCTAGAGATCCGTCGGGACAGGGGGGCACCGGGGAGCTGTTTTTT	CSARDPSGQGGTGELFF	TRBJ2-2	TRBV20-1	few	TRBD1
TGTGCCATACGGGGGGCTCACGAGCAGTTCTTC	CAIRGAHEQFF	TRBJ2-1	TRBV10-3	.	.
TGTGCCAGCGTGGGCGGGAACTCCTACGAGCAGTACTTC	CASVGGNSYEQYF	TRBJ2-7	TRBV6-2/TRBV6-3	many	.
TGTGCCACCAGTGATCCATCTCCCGGGACAGCGAACACCGGGGAGCTGTTTTTT	CATSDPSPGTANTGELFF	TRBJ2-2	TRBV24-1	many	TRBD1
TGTGCCAGCAGCTTAGCGGGTTCAGGGCCCCAAGAGACCCAGTACTTC	CASSLAGSGPQETQYF	TRBJ2-5	TRBV7-2	many	.
TGTGCCAGCAGCGTAGAGGGAGGACGGTACCCTAATGAAAAACTGTTTTTT	CASSVEGGRYPNEKLFF	TRBJ1-4	TRBV9	few	.
TGCAGTGCTGGTGGGGCGGGAGTCACCTACAATGAGCAGTTCTTC	CSAGGAGVTYNEQFF	TRBJ2-1	TRBV20-1	many	TRBD2
TGTGCCAGCAGCCAAGAGTGGGCAGATACGCAGTATTTT	CASSQEWADTQYF	TRBJ2-3	TRBV4-2	many	.
TGTGCCAGCAGCGCCGGGACAGGGGCCTACGAGCAGTACTTC	CASSAGTGAYEQYF	TRBJ2-7	TRBV7-9	many	TRBD1
TGTGCCAGCAGCTCACTTAGCGGGGGGGCCGTCGATACGCAGTATTTT	CASSSLSGGAVDTQYF	TRBJ2-3	TRBV11-2	many	TRBD2
TGTGCCAGCAGCGTACTGCTAGCGGGAGGTGGGGAGACCCAGTACTTC	CASSVLLAGGGETQYF	TRBJ2-5	TRBV9	many	TRBD2
TGTGCCAGCAGCTCCGGAGGGGGGTGGGGGGCTGTTACCTATGGCTACACCTTC	CASSSGGGWGAVTYGYTF	TRBJ1-2	TRBV7-2	.	.
TGTGCCAGCAGCCTAACGCGGCTAGCGGGAGGGGCATCCTACAATGAGCAGTTCTTC	CASSLTRLAGGASYNEQFF	TRBJ2-1	TRBV7-2	many	TRBD2
TGCAGCGTTGGGCGGGAGGGAGATGAGCAGTTCTTC	CSVGREGDEQFF	TRBJ2-1	TRBV29-1	many	TRBD2
TGCGCCAGCAGCCAAGATCCAGGACACCAAGCAACTAATGAAAAACTGTTTTTT	CASSQDPGHQATNEKLFF	TRBJ1-4	TRBV4-3	.	.
TGTGCCAGCACTTACCCAGGGAGGCTTGAAGCTTTCTTT	CASTYPGRLEAFF	TRBJ1-1	TRBV25-1	many	.
TGTGCCAGCAGCCATAACCAAATGGGGAACACTGAAGCTTTCTTT	CASSHNQMGNTEAFF	TRBJ1-1	TRBV3-1	many	.
TGTGCCAGCAGCGCCCCGACAGGGGAGAACTACAATGAGCAGTTCTTC	CASSAPTGENYNEQFF	TRBJ2-1	TRBV5-6	few	TRBD1
TGTGCCAGCAGACGTCCCGGGACAGGGCAATATGGCTACACCTTC	CASRRPGTGQYGYTF	TRBJ1-2	TRBV11-2	.	TRBD1
TGTGCCAGCAGCCCCTGGGGATCCACAGATACGCAGTATTTT	CASSPWGSTDTQYF	TRBJ2-3	TRBV7-6	many	.
TGTGCCAGCAGCTTAATAGCGGGAGGGCCAAGGGAGCAGTACTTC	CASSLIAGGPREQYF	TRBJ2-7	TRBV5-6	many	TRBD2
TGTGCCAGCAGCCACTGGGGAGGAATGGTGGAAAAACTGTTTTTT	CASSHWGGMVEKLFF	TRBJ1-4	TRBV28	many	.
TGTGCCAGCCGGAGGCATCAGGAACCCTCCTACAATGAGCAGTTCTTC	CASRRHQEPSYNEQFF	TRBJ2-1	TRBV27	few	.
TGTGCCAGCAGTCCCGACAGGTCCATTCAGCCCCAGCATTTT	CASSPDRSIQPQHF	TRBJ1-5	TRBV3-1	few	.
TGTGCCAGCAGCCAAGATTGGCAGGGGGTCTATGGCTACACCTTC	CASSQDWQGVYGYTF	TRBJ1-2	TRBV14	few	TRBD1
TGTGCCAGCAGCCGCAGCTACGAGCAGTACTTC	CASSRSYEQYF	TRBJ2-7	TRBV7-2	many	.
TGCGCCAGCAGCCAAGAGGGGGGGCAGGGGTACAATGAGCAGTTCTTC	CASSQEGGQGYNEQFF	TRBJ2-1	TRBV4-3	few	.
TGCAGTGCTTCCGAGGGGGGAGGGTCCTACAATGAGCAGTTCTTC	CSASEGGGSYNEQFF	TRBJ2-1	TRBV20-1	many	.
TGCGCCAGCAGCGGAACAGGGATGGACAACACTGAAGCTTTCTTT	CASSGTGMDNTEAFF	TRBJ1-1	TRBV5-1	many	.
TGTGCCAGCAGCCAAGAGGAGGACCGCTACGAGCAGTACTTC	CASSQEEDRYEQYF	TRBJ2-7	TRBV4-2	.	.
TGTGCCACCAGTCCGAAGATCGGAGGGTACACTTTAGCTTTCTTT	CATSPKIGGYTLAFF	TRBJ1-1	TRBV15	.	.
TGTGCCATCAGTGAGGAAGCTAACTATGGCTACACCTTC	CAISEEANYGYTF	TRBJ1-2	TRBV10-3	many	.
TGTGCCAGCAGCTTAGGTTCGGATAACTATGGCTACACCTTC	CASSLGSDNYGYTF	TRBJ1-2	TRBV7-9	.	.
TGTGCCACCAGTGATCCCCGCAGAACAGATACGCAGTATTTT	CATSDPRRTDTQYF	TRBJ2-3	TRBV24-1	.	.